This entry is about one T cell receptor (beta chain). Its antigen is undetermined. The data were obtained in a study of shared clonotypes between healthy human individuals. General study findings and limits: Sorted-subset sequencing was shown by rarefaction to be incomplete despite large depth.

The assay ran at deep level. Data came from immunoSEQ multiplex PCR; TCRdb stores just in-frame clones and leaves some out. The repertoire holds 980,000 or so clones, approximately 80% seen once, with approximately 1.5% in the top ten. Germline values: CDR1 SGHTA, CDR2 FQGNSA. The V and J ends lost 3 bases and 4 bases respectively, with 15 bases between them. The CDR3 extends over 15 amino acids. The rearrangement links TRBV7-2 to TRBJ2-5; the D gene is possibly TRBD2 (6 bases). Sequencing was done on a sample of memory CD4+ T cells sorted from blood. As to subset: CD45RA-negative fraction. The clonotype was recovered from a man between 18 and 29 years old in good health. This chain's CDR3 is CASSLNRAAGETQYF. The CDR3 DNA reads TGTGCCAGCAGCTTGAACCGGGCAGCGGGAGAGACCCAGTACTTC.